This T cell receptor (beta chain) was retrieved from a study of blood T cell repertoires in COVID-19. Original analysis: Nucleated cell counts were estimated from reference gene primer amplification. Some clones are missing from TCRdb's copy, which holds only in-frame ones; the method was immunoSEQ multiplex PCR. V, J and clone size were drawn from that table, and D and trimming were deduced from the DNA. Of about 330,000 clones in the sample, about 83% were seen once. V dropped 6 bases and J dropped 5 bases, with 10 bases sitting between them. CDR1 is KGHSH, CDR2 LQKENI, per germline. The CDR3 covers 13 residues.

This receptor was taken from a woman between 50 and 59 years old with acute or convalescent COVID-19. This chain joins TRBV18 and TRBJ1-4, with D perhaps matching TRBD1 (5 bases). Sequenced material: peripheral blood. The CDR3 DNA follows: TGTGCCAGCTCCCCCACAGGCAATGAAAAACTGTTTTTT. It encodes CASSPTGNEKLFF.